The present T cell receptor (beta chain) was sequenced within a study of CD8 T cells in Susac syndrome. Study results and limitations: The authors acknowledged that their TCR sequencing and HLA analysis involved a relatively small number of individuals.

Germline V lookup: CDR1 DFQATT, CDR2 SNEGSKA (reference sequence). The germline V and J ends were trimmed by 0 bases and 0 bases, with 15 bases remaining between them. The CDR3 contains 17 residues. Notes on this clonotype: Its matching antigen is unknown.

Random hexamers served to reverse transcribe roughly 0.5 to 1 ug RNA. Amplification of TCR beta CDR3 was carried out by immunoSEQ multiplex PCR, which covered 54 Vbeta and 13 Jbeta segments. TCRdb re-called the immunoSEQ multiplex PCR reads with MiXCR, one entry per CDR3 protein. The sample yields hundreds of thousands of distinct CDR3 sequences, about 95% seen once. Specimen: CD4+ T cells from PBMCs. The rearrangement links TRBV20-1 to TRBJ1-5; D ambiguous. This sequence originates from a human donor with Susac syndrome. This chain's CDR3 is CSARDRRAANSNQPQHF. CDR3 in DNA: TGCAGTGCTAGAGATAGAAGGGCAGCTAATAGCAATCAGCCCCAGCATTTT.